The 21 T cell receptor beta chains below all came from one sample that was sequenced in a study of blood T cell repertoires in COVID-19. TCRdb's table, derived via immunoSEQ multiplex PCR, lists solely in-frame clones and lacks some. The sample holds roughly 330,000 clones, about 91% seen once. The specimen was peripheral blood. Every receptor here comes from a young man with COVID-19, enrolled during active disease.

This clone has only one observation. The CDR3 DNA reads TGTGCCAGCAGGTCCCCCCGGTACGGGAACACTGAAGCTTTCTTT. Its translation: CASRSPRYGNTEAFF. The chain uses TRBV6-5 and TRBJ1-1, with unresolved D. The CDR3 sequence is 15 residues long. The V end was cut by 6 bases, the J end by 1 base, with 15 bases between. Per germline, CDR1 MNHEY and CDR2 SVGAGI.

The CDR3 sequence: CASSLQVYEQYF. In DNA form, the CDR3 reads TGTGCCAGCAGCTTGCAGGTCTACGAGCAGTACTTC. The chain employs TRBV5-6 and TRBJ2-7; no reliable D call. The CDR3 contains 12 residues. The V end lost 1 base, the J end lost 3 bases, and 5 bases lay between the germline ends. The germline V gene encodes CDR1 SGHDT and CDR2 YYEEEE.

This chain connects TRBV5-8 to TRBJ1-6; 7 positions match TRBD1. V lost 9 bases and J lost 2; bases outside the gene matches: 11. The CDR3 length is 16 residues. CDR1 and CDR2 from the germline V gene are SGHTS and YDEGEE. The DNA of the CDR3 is TGTGCCACCTCAGACCTACAGGGGACCTATAATTCACCCCTCCACTTT. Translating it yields CATSDLQGTYNSPLHF.

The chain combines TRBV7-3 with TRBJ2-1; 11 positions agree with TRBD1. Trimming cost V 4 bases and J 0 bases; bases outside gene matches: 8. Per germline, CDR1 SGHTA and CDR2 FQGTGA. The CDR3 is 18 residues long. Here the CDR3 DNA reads TGTGCCAGCAGCTCAAGGACAGGGGGCGCGGGCTCCTACAATGAGCAGTTCTTC. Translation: CASSSRTGGAGSYNEQFF.

CDR3 in amino acids: CATSDGRGAFF. The CDR3 region has the DNA TGTGCCACCAGTGACGGCAGAGGAGCTTTCTTT. The V call is TRBV24-1, the J call TRBJ1-1; D not certain. V was trimmed by 4 bases and J by 10 bases, leaving 9 bases between them. The germline V gene encodes CDR1 KGHDR and CDR2 SFDVKD. The length of the CDR3 is 11 residues.

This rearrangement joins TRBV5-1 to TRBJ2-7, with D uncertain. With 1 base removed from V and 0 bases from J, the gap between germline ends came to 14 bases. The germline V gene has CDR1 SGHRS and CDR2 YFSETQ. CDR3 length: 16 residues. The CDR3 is CASSLYDSQSSYEQYF. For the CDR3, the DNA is TGCGCCAGCAGCTTGTATGATAGCCAGAGCTCCTACGAGCAGTACTTC.

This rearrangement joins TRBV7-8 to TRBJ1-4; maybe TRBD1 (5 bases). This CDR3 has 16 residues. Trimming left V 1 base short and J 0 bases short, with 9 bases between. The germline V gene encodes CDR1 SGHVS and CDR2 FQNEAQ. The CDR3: CASSLVWGPTNEKLFF. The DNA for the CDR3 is TGTGCCAGCAGCTTAGTTTGGGGCCCAACTAATGAAAAACTGTTTTTT.

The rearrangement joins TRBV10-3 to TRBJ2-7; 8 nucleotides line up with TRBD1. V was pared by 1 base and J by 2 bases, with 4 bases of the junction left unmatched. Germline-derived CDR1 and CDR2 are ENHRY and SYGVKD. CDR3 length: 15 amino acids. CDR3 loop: CAISELDRGPYEQYF. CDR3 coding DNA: TGTGCCATCAGTGAGTTAGACAGGGGCCCCTACGAGCAGTACTTC.

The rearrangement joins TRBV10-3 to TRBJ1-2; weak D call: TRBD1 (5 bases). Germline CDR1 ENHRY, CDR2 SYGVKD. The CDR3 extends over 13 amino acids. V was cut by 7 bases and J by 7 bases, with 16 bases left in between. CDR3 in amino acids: CAITPALGGGYTF. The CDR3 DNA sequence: TGTGCCATCACCCCGGCCTTGGGGGGTGGCTACACCTTC.

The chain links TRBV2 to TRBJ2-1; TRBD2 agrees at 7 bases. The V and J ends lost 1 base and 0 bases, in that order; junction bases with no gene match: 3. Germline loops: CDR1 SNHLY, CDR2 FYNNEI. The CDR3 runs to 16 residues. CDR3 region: CASSEELASSYNEQFF. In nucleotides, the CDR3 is TGTGCCAGCAGTGAAGAACTAGCGAGCTCCTACAATGAGCAGTTCTTC.

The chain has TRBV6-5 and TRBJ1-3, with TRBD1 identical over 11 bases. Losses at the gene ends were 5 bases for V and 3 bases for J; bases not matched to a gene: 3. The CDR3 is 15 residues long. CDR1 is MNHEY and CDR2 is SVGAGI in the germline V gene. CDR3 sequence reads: CASSRTGGGGNTIYF. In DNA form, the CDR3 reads TGTGCCAGCAGTCGGACAGGGGGCGGTGGAAACACCATATATTTT.

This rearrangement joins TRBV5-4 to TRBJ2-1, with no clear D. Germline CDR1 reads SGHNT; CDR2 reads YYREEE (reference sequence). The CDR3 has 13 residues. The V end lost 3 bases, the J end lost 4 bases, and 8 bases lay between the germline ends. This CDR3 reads CASSYTEYNEQFF. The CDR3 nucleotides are TGTGCCAGCAGCTATACAGAATACAATGAGCAGTTCTTC. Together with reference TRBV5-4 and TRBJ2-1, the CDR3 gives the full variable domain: ETGVTQSPTHLIKTRGQQVTLRCSSQSGHNTVSWYQQALGQGPQFIFQYYREEENGRGNFPPRFSGLQFPNYSSELNVNALELDDSALYLCASSYTEYNEQFFGPGTRLTVL.

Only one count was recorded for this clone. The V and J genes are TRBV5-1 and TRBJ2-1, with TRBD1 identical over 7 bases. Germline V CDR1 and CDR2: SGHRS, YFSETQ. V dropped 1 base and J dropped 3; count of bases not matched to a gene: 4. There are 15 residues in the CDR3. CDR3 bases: TGCGCCAGCAGCTTGCTAGGGGGCATCTACAATGAGCAGTTCTTC. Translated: CASSLLGGIYNEQFF.

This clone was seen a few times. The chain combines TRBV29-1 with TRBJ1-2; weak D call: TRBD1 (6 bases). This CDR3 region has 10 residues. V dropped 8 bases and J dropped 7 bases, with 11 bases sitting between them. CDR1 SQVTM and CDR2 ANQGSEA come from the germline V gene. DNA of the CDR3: TGCAGCATATCAGGGGTTGGCTACACCTTC. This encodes CSISGVGYTF.

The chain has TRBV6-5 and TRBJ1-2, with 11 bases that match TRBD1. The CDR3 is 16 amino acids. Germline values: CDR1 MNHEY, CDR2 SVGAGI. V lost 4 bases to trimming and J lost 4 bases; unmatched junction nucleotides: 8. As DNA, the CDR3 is TGTGCCAGCAGTTCGCCGGGGGACAGGGGGTCCTATGGCTACACCTTC. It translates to CASSSPGDRGSYGYTF.

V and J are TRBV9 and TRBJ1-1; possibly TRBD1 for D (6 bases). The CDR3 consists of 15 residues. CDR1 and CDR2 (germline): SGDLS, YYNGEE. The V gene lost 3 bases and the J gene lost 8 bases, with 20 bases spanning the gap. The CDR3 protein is CASSARGVVGREAFF. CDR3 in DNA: TGTGCCAGCAGCGCCAGGGGTGTCGTCGGGCGAGAAGCTTTCTTT.

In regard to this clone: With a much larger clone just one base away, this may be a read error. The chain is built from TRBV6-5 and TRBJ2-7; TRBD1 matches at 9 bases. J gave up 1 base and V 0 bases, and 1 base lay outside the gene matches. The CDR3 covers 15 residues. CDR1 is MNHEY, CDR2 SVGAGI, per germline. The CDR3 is CASSYSGTGSYEQYF. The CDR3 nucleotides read TGTGCCAGCAGTTACTCTGGGACAGGGTCCTACGAGCAGTACTTC.

The CDR3 DNA reads as TGCGCCAGCAGCGGCGGAGGACAGCTATCTCACGAGCAGTACTTC. Translating it yields CASSGGGQLSHEQYF. This sequence joins TRBV5-1 and TRBJ2-7, with a possible D match to TRBD1 (6 bases). V lost 4 bases and J lost 5, with 19 bases in between. Per germline, CDR1 SGHRS and CDR2 YFSETQ. The CDR3 extends over 15 amino acids.

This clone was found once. This chain's CDR3 is CASSIGTLAYEQYF. The CDR3 DNA reads as TGTGCCAGCAGCATCGGGACACTAGCCTACGAGCAGTACTTC. This rearrangement joins TRBV7-2 to TRBJ2-7; the D gene is possibly TRBD1 (6 bases). Germline assignment: CDR1 SGHTA and CDR2 FQGNSA. This CDR3 comprises 14 residues. Trimming took off 5 bases at V and 2 bases at J, with 13 bases between the two ends.

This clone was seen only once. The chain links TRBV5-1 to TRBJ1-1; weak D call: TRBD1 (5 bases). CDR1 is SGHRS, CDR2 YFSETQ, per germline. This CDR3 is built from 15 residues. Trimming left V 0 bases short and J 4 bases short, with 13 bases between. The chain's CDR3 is CASSLGGQGGTEAFF. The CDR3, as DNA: TGCGCCAGCAGCTTGGGGGGTCAGGGCGGCACTGAAGCTTTCTTT.

CDR3 sequence (DNA): TGCGCCAGCAGCTTGGAAGGGACAGGGGCCGCAGATACGCAGTATTTT. Translation: CASSLEGTGAADTQYF. This chain connects TRBV5-1 to TRBJ2-3, with 10 positions matching TRBD1. CDR1 and CDR2 (germline): SGHRS, YFSETQ. With 0 bases clipped from V and 4 bases from J, the junction kept 5 bases outside the gene matches. CDR3 size: 16 residues.